Following are 18 T cell receptor beta chains from one sample sequenced in a study of tumor-infiltrating lymphocytes in oesophageal squamous cell carcinoma. TCRdb used MiXCR to reprocess the PCR reads, holding one entry per CDR3 protein. The sample lists about 12,000 distinct CDR3 sequences; 56% were seen once. The sequenced sample consisted of esophageal tumor tissue. The receptors here all came from a female donor with esophageal squamous cell carcinoma.

The CDR3: CASSLDNTGELFF. CDR3 sequence (DNA): TGCGCCAGCAGCTTGGATAACACCGGGGAGCTGTTTTTT. V and J are TRBV5-1 and TRBJ2-2; D gene ambiguous. There are 13 residues in the CDR3. Trimming cost V 0 bases and J 2 bases, with 2 bases left between them. CDR1 is SGHRS, CDR2 YFSETQ, per germline.

This clonotype appeared a few times. The chain employs TRBV7-2 and TRBJ2-5; D remains unclear. The J call is uncertain, as TRBJ2-1 better fits the DNA end. The CDR3 is 13 residues long. Germline V CDR1 and CDR2: SGHTA, FQGNSA. CDR3 DNA sequence: TGTGCCAGCAGCTTAGGGTCCTGGGTTGAGCAGTTCTTC. Its translation is CASSLGSWVEQFF.

The chain recombines TRBV7-9 with TRBJ2-5; D unresolved. Germline V gene lookup returns CDR1 SEHNR and CDR2 FQNEAQ (reference sequence). There are 13 residues in the CDR3. Trimming took 2 bases from V and 1 from J, leaving 5 bases between them. The CDR3 here is CASSLFLQETQYF. The CDR3 DNA reads as TGTGCCAGCAGCTTATTCCTCCAAGAGACCCAGTACTTC.

This clonotype is a singleton in its sample. The CDR3 sequence: CASSNQRGGATDTQYF. The CDR3 DNA sequence: TGTGCCAGCTCTAATCAGAGAGGGGGCGCGACAGATACGCAGTATTTT. The J gene is TRBJ1-1, the V gene TRBV10-3, with TRBD1 matching 7 bases. The tail of the sequence fits TRBJ2-3 better, so the J call may be wrong. Germline V gene sequence: CDR1 ENHRY, CDR2 SYGVKD. The CDR3 covers 16 residues.

The chain uses TRBV24-1 and TRBJ2-7; D might be TRBD1 (6 bases). The DNA matches TRBJ2-5 better at its end, which makes the J call doubtful. The CDR3 consists of 14 residues. The germline gives CDR1 KGHDR, CDR2 SFDVKD. The CDR3 nucleotides read TGTGCCACCAGTGATTCGACAGGCCAAGAGACCCAGTACTTC. Protein sequence: CATSDSTGQETQYF.

On this clonotype: One end of the junction fails to match germline, which may point to a read error. The V and J genes are TRBV7-2 and TRBJ2-5; D is undetermined. CDR1 and CDR2 (germline): SGHTA, FQGNSA. The length of the CDR3 is 13 residues. Written as DNA, the CDR3 is TGTGCCAGCAGCTTAGCGCGGTCCTCGCCCCTCCACTTC. As protein: CASSLARSSPLHF.

This rearrangement joins TRBV3-1 to TRBJ1-2; 8 bases align to TRBD1. From germline, CDR1 is LGHDT and CDR2 YNNKEL (reference sequence). This CDR3 is 13 amino acids long. The ends lost 4 bases at V and 7 bases at J; junction bases unmatched: 5. The CDR3 sequence is CASSRRGRGGYTF. The CDR3 coding sequence is TGTGCCAGCAGCCGCAGGGGGCGAGGTGGCTACACCTTC.

This clonotype was seen just once. This sequence joins TRBV6-1 and TRBJ1-1, with 8 bases aligning to TRBD1. Germline assignment: CDR1 MNHNS and CDR2 SASEGT. With 5 bases clipped from V and 4 bases from J, the junction kept 12 bases outside the gene matches. The CDR3 consists of 16 residues. This CDR3 is CASSTMPGGAGTEAFF. The CDR3, as DNA: TGTGCCAGCAGTACGATGCCAGGGGGCGCGGGCACTGAAGCTTTCTTT.

Comments on this clonotype: A read error may explain this, as a much larger clone is one base away. The chain combines TRBV7-2 with TRBJ2-1, with 13 bases aligning to TRBD2. Matching the DNA end better, TRBJ2-7 makes the J call doubtful. Germline CDR1 SGHTA, CDR2 FQGNSA. CDR3 length: 16 residues. Here the CDR3 reads CASSLKLAGGFNEQYF. CDR3 sequence (DNA): TGTGCCAGCAGCTTGAAACTAGCGGGAGGGTTCAATGAGCAGTACTTC.

There are a few counts of this clonotype. This chain links TRBV7-8 with TRBJ2-1; 7 bases agree with TRBD1. J lost 7 bases, V lost 2 bases, and 8 bases had no gene match. CDR3 length equals 15 residues. Germline CDR1 SGHVS, CDR2 FQNEAQ. CDR3 coding DNA: TGTGCCAGCAGCTTAAGGGGACAGCTTTTAAATGAGCAGTTCTTC. It specifies CASSLRGQLLNEQFF.

The rearrangement links TRBV7-9 to TRBJ2-3, with D perhaps TRBD1 (5 bases). Near its end, the DNA agrees better with TRBJ1-1, so the J call may be wrong. This CDR3 comprises 14 residues. Germline CDR1 is SEHNR and CDR2 is FQNEAQ (reference sequence). CDR3 coding DNA: TGTGCCAGCAGCTTCAACTGGGGGGGCACTGAAGCTTTCTTT. Protein: CASSFNWGGTEAFF.

V and J are TRBV7-8 and TRBJ2-7; 11 bases fit TRBD1. The J call is in doubt because the DNA end fits TRBJ2-5 better. The germline V gene encodes CDR1 SGHVS and CDR2 FQNEAQ. CDR3 length: 15 residues. The CDR3 loop is CASSLGTGGLETQYF. The CDR3 DNA sequence: TGTGCCAGCAGCTTAGGGACAGGGGGCTTGGAGACCCAGTACTTC.

This sequence joins TRBV7-9 and TRBJ2-3, with TRBD1 matching over 7 bases. The DNA matches TRBJ1-1 better at its end, which makes the J call doubtful. CDR1 and CDR2 from the germline V gene are SEHNR and FQNEAQ (reference sequence). This CDR3 spans 15 amino acids. The CDR3 coding sequence is TGTGCCAGCAGTCTCGGGACAGTCATGAACACTGAAGCTTTCTTT. This sequence encodes CASSLGTVMNTEAFF.

This chain connects TRBV5-6 to TRBJ2-4, with 10 bases lining up with TRBD2. The V and J ends lost 4 bases and 13 bases, in that order; junction bases with no gene match: 17. This CDR3 contains 16 residues. The germline V gene has CDR1 SGHDT and CDR2 YYEEEE. The CDR3 is CASSPLGLASRNEQYF. CDR3 nucleotides: TGTGCCAGCAGCCCGCTGGGACTAGCGAGTCGGAATGAGCAGTACTTC.

This clonotype was seen ten or more times. This CDR3 is CASSPPGGRNSPLHF. The CDR3, as DNA: TGTGCCAGCAGTCCTCCGGGGGGCCGGAATTCACCCCTCCACTTT. The chain has TRBV28 and TRBJ1-6, with D perhaps matching TRBD1 (6 bases). Germline CDR1 is MDHEN and CDR2 is SYDVKM. V was pared by 5 bases and J by 7 bases, with 15 bases between. This CDR3 has 15 amino acids.

The V call is TRBV5-6, the J call TRBJ2-5; D call uncertain. The tail of the sequence fits TRBJ2-7 better, so the J call may be wrong. The CDR3 extends over 16 amino acids. In germline, CDR1 is SGHDT, CDR2 YYEEEE. The CDR3 spells CASSSELMTPSYEQYF. CDR3 in DNA: TGTGCCAGCAGCTCGGAGCTAATGACTCCATCCTACGAGCAGTACTTC.

In regard to this clonotype: Because the CDR3's place on the DNA is in doubt, the DNA is left out and the CDR3 is given as listed by TCRdb. The chain has TRBV7-3 and TRBJ2-6; the table gives TRBD1 as D, unverified against the DNA. The CDR3 comprises 16 residues, both ends counted. The V gene's germline CDR1 is SGHTA and CDR2 FQGTGA. CDR3 amino acids: CASIRPGQLLRAVLRF.

This chain connects TRBV7-2 to TRBJ2-1, with no clear D. CDR1 and CDR2 from the germline V gene are SGHTA and FQGNSA. This CDR3 is 17 amino acids long. V gave up 1 base and J gave up 0 bases, with 13 bases separating them. CDR3 sequence reads: CASSLVLVSSSYNEQFF. The CDR3 DNA follows: TGTGCCAGCAGCTTAGTGCTGGTTTCCAGCTCCTACAATGAGCAGTTCTTC.